The 10 T cell receptor beta chains presented below share a single source sample, sequenced in a study of human T cells and chemical hapten exposure. Time point meaning: patch test 3, about 24 weeks after DPC sensitization. Sample treatment: therapeutic diphenylcyclopropenone sensitization with weekly scalp DPC. MiXCR, applied by TCRdb to the RACE reads, yields one record per CDR3 protein. The repertoire includes about 82,000 distinct CDR3 sequences, about a tenth of them detected once, and 3% to 4% sits in the top ten. The sample here was whole blood, taken in connection with sensitization to the hapten diphenylcyclopropenone (DPC). The receptors shown here come from a woman aged 50 to 65 with alopecia areata. Some clones in this sample may be carry-over from other donors' samples.

The V gene is TRBV7-6, the J gene TRBJ2-5; D remains unclear. CDR3 length: 13 amino acids. Germline V gene sequence: CDR1 SGHVS, CDR2 FNYEAQ. Between the trimmed V and J ends, which lost 2 bases and 7 bases, there was a span of 11 bases. The CDR3 reads CASSLNPPGTQYF. DNA of the CDR3: TGTGCCAGCAGCTTAAACCCCCCAGGGACCCAGTACTTC.

The J gene is TRBJ2-1, the V gene TRBV19, with TRBD2 matching 12 bases. This CDR3 region has 16 residues. V dropped 5 bases and J dropped 7; count of bases not matched to a gene: 9. The germline V gene has CDR1 LNHDA and CDR2 SQIVND (reference sequence). Here the CDR3 reads CASSSWTSGDRNEQFF. The CDR3 DNA sequence: TGTGCCAGTAGTTCCTGGACTAGCGGGGATCGGAATGAGCAGTTCTTC.

The CDR3 is CATSRDIASGRAEQFF. The CDR3 nucleotides read TGTGCCACCAGCAGAGATATAGCTAGCGGGAGGGCTGAGCAGTTCTTC. V usage is TRBV15 and J usage is TRBJ2-1, with 12 nucleotides matching TRBD2. This CDR3 is built from 16 residues. V shed 0 bases and J 9 bases; nucleotides not matched to a gene: 6. CDR1 and CDR2 from the germline V gene are LNHNV and YYDKDF (reference sequence).

The chain is built from TRBV9 and TRBJ2-3; D gene uncertain. Germline V gives CDR1 SGDLS, CDR2 YYNGEE. This CDR3 region has 13 residues. Trimming removed 4 bases at V and 4 bases at J, with 10 bases between. CDR3 protein: CASSPHVADTQYF. Written as DNA, the CDR3 is TGTGCCAGCAGCCCCCACGTCGCAGATACGCAGTATTTT.

The chain employs TRBV2 and TRBJ1-4; D is possibly TRBD1 (5 bases). CDR1 and CDR2 (germline): SNHLY, FYNNEI. V lost 6 bases to trimming and J lost 0 bases, with 11 bases between them. The CDR3 has 15 residues. CDR3 residues: CASRGTATTNEKLFF. The CDR3, as DNA: TGTGCCAGCAGAGGGACGGCTACAACTAATGAAAAACTGTTTTTT.

The chain is built from TRBV5-5 and TRBJ2-7, with D perhaps TRBD1 or TRBD2 (5 bases each). Trimming pared 0 bases from V and 2 bases from J, leaving 12 bases between. There are 15 residues in the CDR3. Per the germline V gene, CDR1 is SGHKS and CDR2 is YYEKEE (reference sequence). The CDR3 nucleotides are TGTGCCAGCAGCTTGGGTCCGGGACCAGCCTACGAGCAGTACTTC. It yields the protein CASSLGPGPAYEQYF. Full variable domain (rest looked up from reference TRBV5-5 and TRBJ2-7): DAGVTQSPTHLIKTRGQQVTLRCSPISGHKSVSWYQQVLGQGPQFIFQYYEKEERGRGNFPDRFSARQFPNYSSELNVNALLLGDSALYLCASSLGPGPAYEQYFGPGTRLTVT.

CDR3 loop: CASSPRTGGARNTEAFF. CDR3 in DNA: TGTGCCAGCTCCCCCAGGACAGGGGGCGCACGGAACACTGAAGCTTTCTTT. The chain links TRBV18 to TRBJ1-1, with 11 bases identical to TRBD1. Germline CDR1 reads KGHSH; CDR2 reads LQKENI. The CDR3 runs to 17 residues. V dropped 6 bases and J dropped 1; count of bases not matched to a gene: 10.

This clonotype was counted ten times or more. The chain combines TRBV5-5 with TRBJ2-3; TRBD1 might be the D (5 bases). Germline-derived CDR1 and CDR2 are SGHKS and YYEKEE (reference sequence). Trimming cost V 4 bases and J 2 bases, with 14 bases left between them. This CDR3 spans 15 amino acids. The CDR3 nucleotides are TGTGCCAGCAGCCGTTGGGGCGGACCCACAGATACGCAGTATTTT. Protein: CASSRWGGPTDTQYF.

Points on this clonotype: A much larger clonotype is one base distant, so this may be a read error. The chain has TRBV4-2 and TRBJ2-5; 15 nucleotides match TRBD2. The CDR3 runs 16 residues. Germline CDR1 is LGHNA and CDR2 is YNFKEQ. J gave up 5 bases and V 4 bases, and 5 bases lay outside the gene matches. DNA for the CDR3: TGTGCCAGCAGCCCCGCCGGGACTAGCGGGAGGGAGACCCAGTACTTC. It translates to CASSPAGTSGRETQYF.

This clonotype was seen ten or more times. The CDR3 bases are TGTGCCAGCAGCTTGGACCAGAGCTCTGGAAACACCATATATTTT. Translated, it gives CASSLDQSSGNTIYF. This chain connects TRBV11-2 to TRBJ1-3; D is unclear. V lost 3 bases and J 0 bases, leaving 9 bases between the germline ends. This CDR3 spans 15 amino acids. CDR1 is SGHAT, CDR2 FQNNGV, per germline.